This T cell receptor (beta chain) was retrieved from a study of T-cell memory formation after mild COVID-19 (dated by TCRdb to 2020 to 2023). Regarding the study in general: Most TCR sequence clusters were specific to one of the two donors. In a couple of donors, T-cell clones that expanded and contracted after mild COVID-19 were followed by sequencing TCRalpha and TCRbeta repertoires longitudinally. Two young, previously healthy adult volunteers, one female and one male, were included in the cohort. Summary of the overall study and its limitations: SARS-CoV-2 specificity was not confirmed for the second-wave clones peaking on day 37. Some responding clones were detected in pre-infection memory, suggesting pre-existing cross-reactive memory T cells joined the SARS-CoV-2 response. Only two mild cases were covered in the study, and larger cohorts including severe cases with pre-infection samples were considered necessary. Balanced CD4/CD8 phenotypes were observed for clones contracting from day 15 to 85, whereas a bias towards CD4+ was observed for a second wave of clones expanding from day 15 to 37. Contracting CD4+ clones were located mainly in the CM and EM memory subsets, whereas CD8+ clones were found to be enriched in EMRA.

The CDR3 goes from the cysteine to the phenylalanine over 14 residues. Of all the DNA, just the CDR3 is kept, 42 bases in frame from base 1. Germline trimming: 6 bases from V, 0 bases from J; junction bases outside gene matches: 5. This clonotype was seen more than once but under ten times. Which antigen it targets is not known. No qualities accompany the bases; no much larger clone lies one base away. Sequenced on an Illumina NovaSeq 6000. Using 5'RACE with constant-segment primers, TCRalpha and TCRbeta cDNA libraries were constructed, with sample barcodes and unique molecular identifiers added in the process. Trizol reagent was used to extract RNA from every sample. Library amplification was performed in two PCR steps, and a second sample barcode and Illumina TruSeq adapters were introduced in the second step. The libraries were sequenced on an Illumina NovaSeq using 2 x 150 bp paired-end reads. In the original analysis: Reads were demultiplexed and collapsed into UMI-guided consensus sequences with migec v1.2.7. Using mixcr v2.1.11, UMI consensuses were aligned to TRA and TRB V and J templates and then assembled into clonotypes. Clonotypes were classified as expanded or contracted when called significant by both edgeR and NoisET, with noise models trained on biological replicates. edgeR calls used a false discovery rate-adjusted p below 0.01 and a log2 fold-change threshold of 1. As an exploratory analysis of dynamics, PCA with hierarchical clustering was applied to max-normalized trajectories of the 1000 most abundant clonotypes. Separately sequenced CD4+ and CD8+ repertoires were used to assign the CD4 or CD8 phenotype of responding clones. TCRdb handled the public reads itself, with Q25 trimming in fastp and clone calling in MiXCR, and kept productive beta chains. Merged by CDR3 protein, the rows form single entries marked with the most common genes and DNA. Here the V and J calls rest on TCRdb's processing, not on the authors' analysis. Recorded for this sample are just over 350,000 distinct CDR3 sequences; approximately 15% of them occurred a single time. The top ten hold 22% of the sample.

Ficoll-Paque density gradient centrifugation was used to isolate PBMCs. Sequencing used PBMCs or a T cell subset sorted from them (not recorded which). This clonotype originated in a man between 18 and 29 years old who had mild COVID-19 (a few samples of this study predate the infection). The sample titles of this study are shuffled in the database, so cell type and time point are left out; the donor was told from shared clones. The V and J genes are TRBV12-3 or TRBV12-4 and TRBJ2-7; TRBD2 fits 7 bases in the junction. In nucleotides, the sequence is TGTGCCAGCAGACGAGCGGGGAGCTCCTACGAGCAGTACTTC. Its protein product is CASRRAGSSYEQYF.